These 8 T cell receptor beta chains were all obtained from the same sample, sequenced in a study of shared clonotypes between healthy human individuals. Generated by immunoSEQ multiplex PCR, the TCRdb table keeps only in-frame clones and is missing some. The repertoire holds over 400,000 clones, with around 95% as singletons. Sequenced material: naive CD4+ T cells sorted from blood. Subset given: CD45RA+ positively selected. The source is a woman in her 30s in good health.

The J gene is TRBJ2-7, the V gene TRBV4-1; possibly TRBD2 for D (6 bases). The CDR3 loop spans 17 amino acids. V lost 4 bases and J 0 bases, leaving 19 bases between the germline ends. Germline CDR1 and CDR2: MGHRA and YSYEKL. The CDR3 here is CASSRLPRGTVSYEQYF. The CDR3 region has the DNA TGCGCCAGCAGCCGACTTCCCCGAGGGACTGTCTCCTACGAGCAGTACTTC.

The chain carries TRBV29-1 and TRBJ2-1; D may be TRBD2 (6 bases). Trimming took off 3 bases at V and 1 base at J, with 16 bases between the two ends. The germline gives CDR1 SQVTM, CDR2 ANQGSEA. CDR3 length: 16 amino acids. The DNA for the CDR3 is TGCAGCGTTGACCGGGGGAGGAAGGGGTCCTACAATGAGCAGTTCTTC. This codes for CSVDRGRKGSYNEQFF.

This clone was found a few times. The same CDR3 also results from other DNA sequences found in this sample. The chain links TRBV7-9 to TRBJ2-2, with unresolved D. CDR3 length equals 12 residues. Trimming pared 5 bases from V and 4 bases from J, leaving 5 bases between. Germline-derived CDR1 and CDR2 are SEHNR and FQNEAQ (reference sequence). The CDR3 sequence: CASSLGTGELFF. CDR3 sequence (DNA): TGTGCCAGCAGCCTTGGCACCGGGGAGCTGTTTTTT.

This chain links TRBV6-1 with TRBJ1-1, with D tentatively TRBD1 (5 bases). Germline-derived CDR1 and CDR2 are MNHNS and SASEGT. CDR3 length: 12 residues. Trimming pared 6 bases from V and 6 bases from J, leaving 11 bases between. CDR3 bases: TGTGCCAGCAGACCCTGGGGGTCTGAAGCTTTCTTT. This codes for CASRPWGSEAFF.

On this clone itself: Other DNA sequences from this sample encode an identical CDR3 as well. The rearrangement joins TRBV19 to TRBJ2-7; D uncertain. V gave up 2 bases and J gave up 0 bases, with 5 bases separating them. CDR3 length: 13 amino acids. Germline-derived CDR1 and CDR2 are LNHDA and SQIVND (reference sequence). For the CDR3, the DNA is TGTGCCAGTAGTATACCAAACTCCTACGAGCAGTACTTC. The encoded protein is CASSIPNSYEQYF.

This clone was recorded once. V gene TRBV7-9 combines with J gene TRBJ2-3; D is perhaps TRBD2 (5 bases). The germline V gene has CDR1 SEHNR and CDR2 FQNEAQ (reference sequence). The length of the CDR3 is 17 residues. V lost 7 bases and J 1 base, leaving 21 bases between the germline ends. Written as DNA, the CDR3 is TGTGCCAGCACCCCCTTCGGTTGGGGAGAAGGCACAGATACGCAGTATTTT. Translated, it gives CASTPFGWGEGTDTQYF.

V usage is TRBV5-1 and J usage is TRBJ1-1; the match to TRBD1 covers 9 bases. Germline V gene sequence: CDR1 SGHRS, CDR2 YFSETQ. The length of the CDR3 is 15 residues. With V trimmed by 4 bases and J by 1 base, 5 bases remained unmatched. The CDR3: CASSIHRGPNTEAFF. The CDR3 DNA reads as TGCGCCAGCAGCATACACAGGGGGCCGAACACTGAAGCTTTCTTT.

This chain joins TRBV28 and TRBJ1-5; D call uncertain. This CDR3 spans 14 amino acids. Germline CDR1 is MDHEN and CDR2 is SYDVKM. V gave up 6 bases and J gave up 6 bases, with 15 bases separating them. The CDR3 reads CASSTTPAPQPQHF. The DNA of the CDR3 is TGTGCCAGCAGCACGACCCCCGCCCCTCAGCCCCAGCATTTT.